Listed below are T cell receptor beta chains from one sample, sequenced in a study of blood T cell repertoires in COVID-19. Assay used: immunoSEQ multiplex PCR; TCRdb lists only in-frame clones, some missing. This sample has roughly 220,000 clones; about 88% occur once, and the top ten carry about 2.4%. The sequencing input was PBMCs or T cells enriched from blood (not recorded which). The receptor source for this set is a woman aged 25 to 39 who had recovered from COVID-19. The CDR3 runs from the conserved cysteine through the conserved F or W. Fields, in order: CDR3 DNA, CDR3 protein, clone size, J gene, D gene, V gene. The D gene is left open where the match is weak. Clone size, where shown, is once, few, many, or a class for clones that have expanded.

TGTGCCAGCAGTTGGCAAAAGGGACAGGGGATCGGGGGCTACACCTTC	CASSWQKGQGIGGYTF	NA	TRBJ1-2	TRBD1	TRBV27
TGTGCCAGCAGCGCGCCAGAGACAGGAGGTAGTGGCTACACCTTC	CASSAPETGGSGYTF	NA	TRBJ1-2	NA	TRBV9
TGTGCCAGCAGCCCGCAGGCAGGGAACACTGAAGCTTTCTTT	CASSPQAGNTEAFF	NA	TRBJ1-1	NA	TRBV13
TGTGCCAGCCTGTACCGCGGGCAGAACACAGATACGCAGTATTTT	CASLYRGQNTDTQYF	NA	TRBJ2-3	NA	TRBV28
TGTGCCAGCAGCCTGCCGGGTCTCCCCTACGAGCAGTACTTC	CASSLPGLPYEQYF	NA	TRBJ2-7	NA	TRBV4-2
TGTGCCAGCAGCGTGGGACAGATAACCCAAGAGACCCAGTACTTC	CASSVGQITQETQYF	NA	TRBJ2-5	TRBD1	TRBV11-2
TGTGCCAGCAGCCAAGCCCACTCTGGGGCCAACGTCCTGACTTTC	CASSQAHSGANVLTF	NA	TRBJ2-6	NA	TRBV3-1/TRBV3-2
TGCGCCAGCAGCCAAGATAGGGCTAGCGGGAACAATGAGCAGTTCTTC	CASSQDRASGNNEQFF	NA	TRBJ2-1	TRBD2	TRBV4-1
TGCAGCGTTGGCTCAGCCAGCGCTGAAGCTTTCTTT	CSVGSASAEAFF	once	TRBJ1-1	NA	TRBV29-1
TGTGCCAGCAGCCCACCAGGACATCTCACGAACTATGGCTACACCTTC	CASSPPGHLTNYGYTF	few	TRBJ1-2	NA	TRBV7-9
TGTGCCAGCAGCTTAGGTCGGGCGGGGAATCAGCCCCAGCATTTT	CASSLGRAGNQPQHF	NA	TRBJ1-5	NA	TRBV13
TGTGCCAGTAGTATCGGCAGGGGGCCATACGAGCAGTACTTC	CASSIGRGPYEQYF	NA	TRBJ2-7	TRBD1	TRBV19
TGCAGCGTTGATGGACAGGGCTATGGCTACACCTTC	CSVDGQGYGYTF	NA	TRBJ1-2	TRBD1	TRBV29-1
TGTGCCAGCAGCGTCCAGGGGACAGGGGGACTCGGCTACACCTTC	CASSVQGTGGLGYTF	NA	TRBJ1-2	TRBD1	TRBV13
TGTGCCAGCAGCTTAGGACAAAATGAAGCTTTCTTT	CASSLGQNEAFF	NA	TRBJ1-1	NA	TRBV7-6
TGCGCCAGCAGCCAAGATCGGGCGGGCAGCTATGGCTACACCTTC	CASSQDRAGSYGYTF	NA	TRBJ1-2	NA	TRBV4-3
TGTGCCATCCGAGACAGGGGGCTGACCGGGGAGCTGTTTTTT	CAIRDRGLTGELFF	NA	TRBJ2-2	TRBD1	TRBV19
TGTGCCAGTAGTATCCGGACAGCCCTTAACTATGGCTACACCTTC	CASSIRTALNYGYTF	once	TRBJ1-2	NA	TRBV19
TGTGCCAGCAGTTTTCCGGGGTCGGAGACCCAGTACTTC	CASSFPGSETQYF	NA	TRBJ2-5	NA	TRBV28
TGCGCCAGCAGCCAAGCCGATAGAAACAGGGGGGATTCACCCCTCCACTTT	CASSQADRNRGDSPLHF	NA	TRBJ1-6	TRBD1	TRBV4-1
TGCGCCAGCAGCCTGGGACAGGGAGTTGTGGGAGGCACTGAAGCTTTCTTT	CASSLGQGVVGGTEAFF	NA	TRBJ1-1	TRBD1	TRBV4-3
TGTGCCAGTAGGGGACAGGTCTACGAGCAGTACTTC	CASRGQVYEQYF	NA	TRBJ2-7	TRBD1	TRBV19
TGTGCCAGTAACAGGGGGCTTGGCTCCTACGAGCAGTACTTC	CASNRGLGSYEQYF	NA	TRBJ2-7	TRBD1	TRBV19
TGCGCCAGCAGCTTGGAAGTACTCGACTCTGGAAACACCATATATTTT	CASSLEVLDSGNTIYF	NA	TRBJ1-3	NA	TRBV5-1